The present T cell receptor (beta chain) was sequenced within a study of blood T cells in healthy people across ages. Primed by a sample-barcoded 5' primer and a J-beta primer mix, a second PCR proceeded for roughly 7 to 12 cycles. TCRdb analysed the 5' RACE reads with MiXCR anew, one entry per CDR3 protein. Here the sample spans about 1.8 million distinct CDR3 sequences, just under 50% being singletons. The ends were cut back, 5 bases at V and 3 bases at J, with 25 bases in the middle. This CDR3 has 18 amino acids. Germline V gene lookup returns CDR1 MNHNS and CDR2 SASEGT. Extraction of total RNA produced a minimum of 5.5 micrograms from each sample.

Specimen: blood. The clonotype originates from a woman in her forties in good health. The chain carries TRBV6-1 and TRBJ1-1; possible D gene TRBD1, 5 bases. For the CDR3, the DNA is TGTGCCAGCAGTCCCAGGGCAGGGTCCTACGAAGGGGACACTGAAGCTTTCTTT. Amino acid sequence: CASSPRAGSYEGDTEAFF.